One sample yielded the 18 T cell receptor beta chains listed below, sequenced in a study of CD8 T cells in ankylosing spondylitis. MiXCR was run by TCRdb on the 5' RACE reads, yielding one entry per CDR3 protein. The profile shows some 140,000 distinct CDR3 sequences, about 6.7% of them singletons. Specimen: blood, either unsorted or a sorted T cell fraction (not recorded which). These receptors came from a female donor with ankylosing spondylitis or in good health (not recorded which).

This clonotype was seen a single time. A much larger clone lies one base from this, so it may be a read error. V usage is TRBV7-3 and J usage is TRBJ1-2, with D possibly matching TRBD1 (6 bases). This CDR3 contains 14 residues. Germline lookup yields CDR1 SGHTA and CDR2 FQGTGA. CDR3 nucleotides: TGTACCAGCAGCGTGGGACAAGGGCACTATGGCTACACCTTC. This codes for CTSSVGQGHYGYTF.

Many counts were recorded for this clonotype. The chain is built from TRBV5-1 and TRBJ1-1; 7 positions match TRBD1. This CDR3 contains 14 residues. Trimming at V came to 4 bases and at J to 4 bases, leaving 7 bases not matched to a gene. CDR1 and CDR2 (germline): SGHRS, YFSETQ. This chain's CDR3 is CASSAQGGRTEAFF. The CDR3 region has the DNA TGCGCCAGCAGCGCCCAGGGGGGTCGCACTGAAGCTTTCTTT.

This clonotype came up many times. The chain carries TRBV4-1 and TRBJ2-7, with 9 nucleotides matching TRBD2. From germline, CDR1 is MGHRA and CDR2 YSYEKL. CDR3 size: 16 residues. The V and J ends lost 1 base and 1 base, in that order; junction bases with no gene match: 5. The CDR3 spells CASSQGAAGGSYEQYF. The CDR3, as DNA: TGCGCCAGCAGCCAAGGGGCAGCGGGGGGATCCTACGAGCAGTACTTC.

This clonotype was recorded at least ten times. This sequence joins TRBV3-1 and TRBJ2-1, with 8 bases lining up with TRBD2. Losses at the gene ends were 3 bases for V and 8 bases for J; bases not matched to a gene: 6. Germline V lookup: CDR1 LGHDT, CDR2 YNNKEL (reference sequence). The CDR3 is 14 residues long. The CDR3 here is CASSQQGLGDEQFF. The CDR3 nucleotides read TGTGCCAGCAGCCAGCAGGGACTAGGAGATGAGCAGTTCTTC.

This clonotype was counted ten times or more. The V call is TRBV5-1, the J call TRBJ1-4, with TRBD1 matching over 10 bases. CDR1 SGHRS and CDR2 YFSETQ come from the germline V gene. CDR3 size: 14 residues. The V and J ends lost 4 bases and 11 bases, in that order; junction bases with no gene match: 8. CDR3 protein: CASSPRDRGEKLFF. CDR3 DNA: TGCGCCAGCAGCCCCCGGGACAGGGGCGAGAAACTGTTTTTT.

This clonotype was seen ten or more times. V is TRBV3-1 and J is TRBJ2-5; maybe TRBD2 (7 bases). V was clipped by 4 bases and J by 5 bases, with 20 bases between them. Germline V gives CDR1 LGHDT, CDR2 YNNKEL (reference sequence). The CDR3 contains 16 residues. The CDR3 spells CASSPGSRGGRETQYF. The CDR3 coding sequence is TGTGCCAGCAGCCCGGGGTCTAGGGGGGGCAGGGAGACCCAGTACTTC.

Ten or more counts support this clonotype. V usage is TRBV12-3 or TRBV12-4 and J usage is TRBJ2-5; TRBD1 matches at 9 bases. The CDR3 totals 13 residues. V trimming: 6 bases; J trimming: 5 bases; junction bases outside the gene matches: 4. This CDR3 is CASRADRGETQYF. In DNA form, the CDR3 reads TGTGCCAGCAGAGCCGACAGGGGGGAGACCCAGTACTTC.

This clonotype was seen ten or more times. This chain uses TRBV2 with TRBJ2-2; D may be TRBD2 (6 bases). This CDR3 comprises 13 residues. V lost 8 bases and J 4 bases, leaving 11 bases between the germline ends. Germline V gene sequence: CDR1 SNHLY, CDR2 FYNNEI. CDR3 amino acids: CASLREFTGELFF. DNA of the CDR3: TGTGCCAGCCTACGGGAGTTCACCGGGGAGCTGTTTTTT.

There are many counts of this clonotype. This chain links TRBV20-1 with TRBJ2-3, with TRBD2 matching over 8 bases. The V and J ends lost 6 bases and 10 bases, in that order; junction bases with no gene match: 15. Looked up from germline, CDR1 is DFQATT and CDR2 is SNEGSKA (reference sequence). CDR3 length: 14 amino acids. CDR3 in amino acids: CSAAGLEDTGAQYF. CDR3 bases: TGCAGTGCGGCGGGACTAGAGGATACCGGGGCGCAGTATTTT.

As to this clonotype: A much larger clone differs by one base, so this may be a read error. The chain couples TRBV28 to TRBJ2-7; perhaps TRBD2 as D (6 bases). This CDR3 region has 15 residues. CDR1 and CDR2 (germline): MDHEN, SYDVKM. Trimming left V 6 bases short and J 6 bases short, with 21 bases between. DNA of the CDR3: TGTGCCAGCAGCGAAACTGGGGGGACGCTTTCCGAGCAGTACTTC. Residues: CASSETGGTLSEQYF.

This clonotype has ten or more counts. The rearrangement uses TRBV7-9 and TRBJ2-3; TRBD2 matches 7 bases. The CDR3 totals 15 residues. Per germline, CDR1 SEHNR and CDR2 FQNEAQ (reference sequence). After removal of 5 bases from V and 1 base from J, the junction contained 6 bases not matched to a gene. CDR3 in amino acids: CASSTLAAGTDTQYF. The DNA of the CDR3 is TGTGCCAGCAGCACTCTAGCGGCGGGCACAGATACGCAGTATTTT.

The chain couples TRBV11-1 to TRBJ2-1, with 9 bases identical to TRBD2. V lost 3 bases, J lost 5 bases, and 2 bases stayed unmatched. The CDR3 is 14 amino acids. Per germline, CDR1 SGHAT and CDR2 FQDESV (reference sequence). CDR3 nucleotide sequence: TGTGCCAGCAGCTTTAGCGGGGGTAACAATGAGCAGTTCTTC. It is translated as CASSFSGGNNEQFF.

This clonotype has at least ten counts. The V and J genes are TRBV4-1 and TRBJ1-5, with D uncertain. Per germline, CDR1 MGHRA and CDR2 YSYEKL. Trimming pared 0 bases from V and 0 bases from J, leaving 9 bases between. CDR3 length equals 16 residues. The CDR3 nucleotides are TGCGCCAGCAGCCAAGAGGGCCCCTATAGCAATCAGCCCCAGCATTTT. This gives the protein CASSQEGPYSNQPQHF.

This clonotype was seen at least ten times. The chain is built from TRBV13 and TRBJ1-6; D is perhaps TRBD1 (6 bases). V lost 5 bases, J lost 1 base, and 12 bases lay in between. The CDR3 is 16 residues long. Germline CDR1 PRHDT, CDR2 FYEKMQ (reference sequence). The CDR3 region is CASSRGGQSYNSPLHF. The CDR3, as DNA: TGTGCCAGCAGCCGTGGGGGACAATCCTATAATTCACCCCTCCACTTT. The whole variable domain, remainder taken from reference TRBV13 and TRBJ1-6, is AAGVIQSPRHLIKEKRETATLKCYPIPRHDTVYWYQQGPGQDPQFLISFYEKMQSDKGSIPDRFSAQQFSDYHSELNMSSLELGDSALYFCASSRGGQSYNSPLHFGNGTRLTVT.

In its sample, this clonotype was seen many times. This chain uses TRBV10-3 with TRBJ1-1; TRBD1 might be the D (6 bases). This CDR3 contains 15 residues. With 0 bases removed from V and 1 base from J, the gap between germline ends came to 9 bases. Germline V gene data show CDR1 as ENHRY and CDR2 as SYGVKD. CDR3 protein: CAISESEQGNTEAFF. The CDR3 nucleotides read TGTGCCATCAGTGAGTCCGAACAGGGGAACACTGAAGCTTTCTTT.

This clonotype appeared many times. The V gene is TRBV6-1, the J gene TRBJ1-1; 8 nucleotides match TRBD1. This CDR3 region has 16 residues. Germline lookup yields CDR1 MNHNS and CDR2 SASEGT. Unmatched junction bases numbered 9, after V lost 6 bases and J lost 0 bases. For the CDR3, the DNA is TGTGCCAGCAGACTCCTCGGACAGGGCCTGAACACTGAAGCTTTCTTT. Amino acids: CASRLLGQGLNTEAFF.

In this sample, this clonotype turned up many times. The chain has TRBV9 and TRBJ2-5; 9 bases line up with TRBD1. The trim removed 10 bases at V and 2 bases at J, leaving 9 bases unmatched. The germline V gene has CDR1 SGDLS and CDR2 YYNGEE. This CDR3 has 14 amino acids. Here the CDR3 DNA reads TGTGCCTCCGGTATCGGGACAGGGCAAGAGACCCAGTACTTC. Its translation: CASGIGTGQETQYF.

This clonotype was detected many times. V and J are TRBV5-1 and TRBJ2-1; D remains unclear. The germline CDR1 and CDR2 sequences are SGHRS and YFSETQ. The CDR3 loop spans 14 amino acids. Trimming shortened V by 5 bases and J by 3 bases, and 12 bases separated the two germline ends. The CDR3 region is CASSSLKNYNEQFF. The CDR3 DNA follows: TGCGCCAGCAGTAGTCTAAAAAACTACAATGAGCAGTTCTTC.